This T cell receptor (beta chain) was sequenced during a study of blood T cells in healthy people across ages. V was shortened by 2 bases and J by 0 bases, with 5 bases between the two germline ends. CDR1 is SGHRS, CDR2 YFSETQ, per germline. There are 13 residues in the CDR3. Study observations and caveats: Researchers deemed the diversity estimates from one million T cells underestimates. Researchers report that TCR beta diversity correlated strongly with naive T cell percentage.

This clonotype was counted between two and nine times. No antigen is known for it. A second PCR, run for roughly 6 to 11 cycles, used a sample-barcoded 5' primer plus a J-beta primer mix. Sequencing recovered at least 3 million CDR3-containing paired-end reads from each sample. TCRdb called the 5' RACE reads again in MiXCR, with one record for every CDR3 protein. This sample yields about 800,000 distinct CDR3 sequences, of which around a quarter are seen a single time; roughly 3.8% belongs to the top ten. In addition, the sample was reused for a study of T cells of mothers and their children. As that study records: Researchers report slightly higher, though non-significant, overlap in related mother-child pairs than in unrelated pairs.

The TCR comes from a boy under 18 in good health. The sample consisted of blood. The rearrangement links TRBV5-1 to TRBJ1-2; the D is unclear. CDR3 sequence reads: CASSFDTNYGYTF. The CDR3 DNA reads as TGCGCCAGCAGCTTCGACACTAACTATGGCTACACCTTC.